These 17 T cell receptor beta chains were all obtained from the same sample, sequenced in a study of cytomegalovirus exposure and HLA in healthy donors. The PCR ran on 60 Vbeta and 13 Jbeta primers. Assay: immunoSEQ multiplex PCR; the TCRdb copy retains only in-frame clones and omits some. The table lists roughly 77,000 clones, with about 4.6% in the top ten. Sequencing used PBMCs. The receptors originated from a man younger than 45 in good health and CMV-seronegative.

The V gene is TRBV27, the J gene TRBJ2-4, with D tentatively TRBD2 (5 bases). Trimming pared 6 bases from V and 0 bases from J, leaving 15 bases between. Germline values: CDR1 MNHEY, CDR2 SMNVEV (reference sequence). The CDR3 has 16 amino acids. As DNA, the CDR3 is TGTGCCAGCAGGCCCGGACTGATATTAGCCAAAAACATTCAGTACTTC. This gives the protein CASRPGLILAKNIQYF.

The chain combines TRBV18 with TRBJ2-5; TRBD1 matches at 7 bases. The end of the DNA is better explained by TRBJ2-7, so the J call may be wrong. The CDR3 covers 15 residues. Per the germline V gene, CDR1 is KGHSH and CDR2 is LQKENI. This CDR3 is CASSPMTGSTYEQYF. The DNA of the CDR3 is TGTGCCAGCTCACCAATGACAGGGAGCACCTACGAGCAGTACTTC.

The chain combines TRBV5-1 with TRBJ1-1; 8 bases are shared with TRBD1. With V trimmed by 5 bases and J by 3 bases, 3 bases remained unmatched. The CDR3 spans 13 residues. The germline V gene has CDR1 SGHRS and CDR2 YFSETQ. CDR3 nucleotide sequence: TGCGCCAGCAGTTCGGACAGGGACACTGAAGCTTTCTTT. This sequence encodes CASSSDRDTEAFF. Full variable domain (rest looked up from reference TRBV5-1 and TRBJ1-1): KAGVTQTPRYLIKTRGQQVTLSCSPISGHRSVSWYQQTPGQGLQFLFEYFSETQRNKGNFPGRFSGRQFSNSRSEMNVSTLELGDSALYLCASSSDRDTEAFFGQGTRLTVV.

V gene TRBV2 combines with J gene TRBJ1-5; no definite D call. Germline V gives CDR1 SNHLY, CDR2 FYNNEI. The CDR3 runs to 14 residues. V gave up 1 base and J gave up 6 bases, with 10 bases separating them. CDR3 nucleotide sequence: TGTGCCAGCAGTGAAGGCCAGGCGGGTCAGCCCCAGCATTTT. This gives the protein CASSEGQAGQPQHF.

This rearrangement joins TRBV4-1 to TRBJ2-7; TRBD1 is a possible D gene (6 bases). Germline-derived CDR1 and CDR2 are MGHRA and YSYEKL. Between the trimmed V and J ends, which lost 1 base and 6 bases, there was a span of 19 bases. This CDR3 is built from 16 residues. This chain's CDR3 is CASSQVFRWQGPEQYF. In DNA, the CDR3 is TGCGCCAGCAGCCAAGTTTTTAGGTGGCAGGGGCCCGAGCAGTACTTC.

The chain is built from TRBV6-5 and TRBJ1-1; D is perhaps TRBD1 (6 bases). Germline CDR1 and CDR2: MNHEY and SVGAGI. The CDR3 totals 15 residues. V lost 2 bases and J lost 1, with 11 bases in between. The CDR3 DNA reads as TGTGCCAGCAGTTACGAGGGGGGGCGGAACACTGAAGCTTTCTTT. Its protein is CASSYEGGRNTEAFF.

The chain uses TRBV6-5 and TRBJ2-5; D is uncertain. Trimming left V 0 bases short and J 4 bases short, with 15 bases between. Looked up from germline, CDR1 is MNHEY and CDR2 is SVGAGI. This CDR3 comprises 16 residues. The chain's CDR3 is CASSYSRKEASETQYF. The CDR3 coding sequence is TGTGCCAGCAGTTACTCCCGAAAAGAAGCTTCAGAGACCCAGTACTTC.

This chain joins TRBV9 and TRBJ2-5, with D possibly matching TRBD2 (5 bases). CDR1 is SGDLS, CDR2 YYNGEE, per germline. The CDR3 is made up of 15 amino acids. The V gene lost 6 bases and the J gene lost 4 bases, with 19 bases spanning the gap. The CDR3 DNA follows: TGTGCCAGCACCCGGGTGGGGAGAGGGCGAGAGACCCAGTACTTC. It specifies CASTRVGRGRETQYF.

The chain employs TRBV4-3 and TRBJ2-2, with D hard to call. CDR3 length equals 16 residues. CDR1 and CDR2 (germline): LGHNA, YSLEER. Trimming removed 1 base at V and 5 bases at J, with 14 bases between. CDR3 nucleotides: TGCGCCAGCAGCCAAGGGATTGGAAGCGATACCGGGGAGCTGTTTTTT. Translation gives CASSQGIGSDTGELFF.

The chain carries TRBV4-3 and TRBJ2-7; D might be TRBD2 (6 bases). CDR1 LGHNA and CDR2 YSLEER come from the germline V gene. The CDR3 covers 14 residues. The V and J ends lost 1 base and 4 bases respectively, with 11 bases between them. The CDR3 coding sequence is TGCGCCAGCAGCCAAGCCCTAGGGAGGTACGAGCAGTACTTC. It codes for CASSQALGRYEQYF.

The V gene is TRBV6-4, the J gene TRBJ2-3, with 8 nucleotides matching TRBD2. Germline trimming cut 3 bases from V and 5 bases from J; bases unmatched to any gene: 10. The germline CDR1 and CDR2 sequences are MRHNA and SNTAGT. This CDR3 contains 16 residues. Written as DNA, the CDR3 is TGTGCCAGCAGTGAAGAGGGCGGGGGGACCAGAGATACGCAGTATTTT. Amino acid sequence: CASSEEGGGTRDTQYF.

This clone is called medium-sized based on its frequency. The chain carries TRBV7-9 and TRBJ2-3, with TRBD2 matching over 13 bases. V shed 1 base and J 5 bases; nucleotides not matched to a gene: 6. CDR1 and CDR2 from the germline V gene are SEHNR and FQNEAQ (reference sequence). The CDR3 contains 17 residues. The CDR3 nucleotides are TGTGCCAGCAGCTTAGGAACTAGCGGGGGGGCGAGAGATACGCAGTATTTT. It encodes CASSLGTSGGARDTQYF.

V gene TRBV11-1 combines with J gene TRBJ2-1, with D perhaps matching TRBD2 (6 bases). Trimming took 6 bases from V and 3 from J, leaving 9 bases between them. Germline-derived CDR1 and CDR2 are SGHAT and FQDESV (reference sequence). The CDR3 is made up of 13 amino acids. CDR3 DNA sequence: TGTGCCAGCAGACGGGAGAGCTACAATGAGCAGTTCTTC. Amino acid sequence: CASRRESYNEQFF.

The rearrangement links TRBV14 to TRBJ1-6; TRBD1 might be the D (6 bases). CDR1 and CDR2 from the germline V gene are SGHDN and FVKESK. The CDR3 extends over 15 amino acids. V lost 0 bases to trimming and J lost 8 bases, with 11 bases between them. CDR3: CASSQEGGGYSPLHF. CDR3 nucleotide sequence: TGTGCCAGCAGCCAAGAAGGGGGGGGGTATTCACCCCTCCACTTT. Full variable domain (outside the CDR3, taken from reference TRBV14 and TRBJ1-6): EAGVTQFPSHSVIEKGQTVTLRCDPISGHDNLYWYRRVMGKEIKFLLHFVKESKQDESGMPNNRFLAERTGGTYSTLKVQPAELEDSGVYFCASSQEGGGYSPLHFGNGTRLTVT.

The chain recombines TRBV30 with TRBJ2-5; D ambiguous. CDR1 is GTSNPN and CDR2 is SVGIG in the germline V gene (reference sequence). The CDR3 contains 12 residues. Trimming took 2 bases from V and 11 from J, leaving 15 bases between them. The CDR3 spells CAWSTPLLRQYF. DNA for the CDR3: TGTGCCTGGAGTACCCCGCTACTTCGTCAGTACTTC.

For this clone: The same CDR3 can be traced to other DNA sequences in this sample. The chain employs TRBV5-1 and TRBJ2-1; the D gene is possibly TRBD2 (5 bases). Trimming shortened V by 4 bases and J by 2 bases, and 7 bases separated the two germline ends. Germline CDR1 SGHRS, CDR2 YFSETQ. This CDR3 comprises 13 residues. The DNA of the CDR3 is TGCGCCAGCAGCCTAGCAACCTACAATGAGCAGTTCTTC. Translated: CASSLATYNEQFF.

This clone is classed as medium-sized by frequency. The rearrangement uses TRBV10-1 and TRBJ2-7, with 13 bases identical to TRBD2. After removal of 7 bases from V and 3 bases from J, the junction contained 6 bases not matched to a gene. CDR1 is WNHNN and CDR2 is SYGVQD in the germline V gene (reference sequence). CDR3 length: 15 residues. CDR3 in DNA: TGCGCCAGCACCCCGACTAGCGGGAGGTTCTACGAGCAGTACTTC. Its protein product is CASTPTSGRFYEQYF.